The 30 T cell receptor beta chains listed next were all sequenced from one sample in a study of T cell changes during pregnancy in multiple sclerosis. Profiled with immunoSEQ multiplex PCR; TCRdb holds only in-frame clones, not every one. The table records over 40,000 clones, roughly nine tenths of them present only once. This specimen was peripheral blood, taken in the second trimester of pregnancy. These receptors came from a female donor in good health, enrolled as a control in a pregnancy study.

This clone turned up a few times. The chain links TRBV6-4 to TRBJ2-3; 7 positions match TRBD2. Germline V CDR1 and CDR2: MRHNA, SNTAGT. The CDR3 consists of 13 residues. J was trimmed by 5 bases and V by 5 bases; bases with no gene match: 4. The CDR3 protein is CASSRGSEDTQYF. The CDR3, as DNA: TGTGCCAGCAGTCGCGGGAGTGAAGATACGCAGTATTTT.

The rearrangement links TRBV27 to TRBJ2-3; TRBD2 agrees at 8 bases. Germline trimming cut 6 bases from V and 0 bases from J; bases unmatched to any gene: 11. Germline V gives CDR1 MNHEY, CDR2 SMNVEV (reference sequence). The CDR3 runs to 17 residues. The CDR3 DNA sequence: TGTGCCAGCAGGGGAACGCGGGGGGCCTCTAGCACAGATACGCAGTATTTT. Protein: CASRGTRGASSTDTQYF.

The J gene is TRBJ2-4, the V gene TRBV30; 14 bases are shared with TRBD2. Germline CDR1 and CDR2: GTSNPN and SVGIG (reference sequence). CDR3 length: 14 amino acids. V shed 7 bases, J shed 3 bases, and the junction held 2 bases outside the gene matches. In nucleotides, the CDR3 is TGTGCCTCGACTAGCGGGAGGGGCAAAAACATTCAGTACTTC. Protein product: CASTSGRGKNIQYF.

This clone was observed a few times. The V and J genes are TRBV5-1 and TRBJ1-1; 8 bases are a match to TRBD1. This CDR3 has 17 amino acids. The V gene's germline CDR1 is SGHRS and CDR2 YFSETQ. V lost 3 bases, J lost 5 bases, and 15 bases stayed unmatched. The CDR3 bases are TGCGCCAGCAGCTGGACCCGCCCATACAGGGGGTCAACTGAAGCTTTCTTT. This translates into CASSWTRPYRGSTEAFF.

This clone was counted a single time. The chain links TRBV7-8 to TRBJ1-1; perhaps TRBD1 as D (5 bases). V was cut by 5 bases and J by 1 base, with 11 bases left in between. Germline assignment: CDR1 SGHVS and CDR2 FQNEAQ. The length of the CDR3 is 14 residues. CDR3 nucleotides: TGTGCCAGCAGCCGGGGGAGGGCGAACACTGAAGCTTTCTTT. This sequence encodes CASSRGRANTEAFF. The full variable domain, in which reference TRBV7-8 and TRBJ1-1 provide the parts outside the CDR3, is GAGVSQSPRYKVAKRGQDVALRCDPISGHVSLFWYQQALGQGPEFLTYFQNEAQLDKSGLPSDRFFAERPEGSVSTLKIQRTQQEDSAVYLCASSRGRANTEAFFGQGTRLTVV.

The sample holds one count of this clone. The rearrangement joins TRBV5-1 to TRBJ2-3, with unresolved D. CDR1 is SGHRS, CDR2 YFSETQ, per germline. CDR3 size: 16 residues. V lost 3 bases, J lost 0 bases, and 14 bases lay in between. The CDR3 spells CASSSLGDSSTDTQYF. The CDR3 coding sequence is TGCGCCAGCAGCTCCCTCGGAGACTCTAGCACAGATACGCAGTATTTT.

This clone is deemed medium-sized. The chain couples TRBV11-3 to TRBJ2-7; TRBD1 matches 10 bases. This CDR3 has 16 residues. CDR1 is SGHNT, CDR2 YENEEA, per germline. Trimming cost V 5 bases and J 4 bases; bases outside gene matches: 11. CDR3 sequence (DNA): TGTGCCAGCAGCCCCCCACCGGGGACAGGGGTTTACGAGCAGTACTTC. This codes for CASSPPPGTGVYEQYF.

V usage is TRBV27 and J usage is TRBJ1-2, with D perhaps TRBD1 (5 bases). The V end was cut by 0 bases, the J end by 6 bases, with 14 bases between. Germline CDR1 MNHEY, CDR2 SMNVEV (reference sequence). The CDR3 covers 15 residues. CDR3 DNA sequence: TGTGCCAGCAGTTTATCGTCAGGGATTTATGATGGCTACACCTTC. Amino acid sequence: CASSLSSGIYDGYTF.

This rearrangement joins TRBV7-6 to TRBJ2-7; D gene uncertain. CDR3 size: 15 residues. Germline V gene data show CDR1 as SGHVS and CDR2 as FNYEAQ. Trimming cost V 1 base and J 3 bases, with 13 bases left between them. CDR3 region: CASSLEPGTNYEQYF. The CDR3 DNA is TGTGCCAGCAGCTTAGAACCGGGTACGAACTACGAGCAGTACTTC.

The chain employs TRBV27 and TRBJ1-5, with D perhaps matching TRBD1 (6 bases). Germline assignment: CDR1 MNHEY and CDR2 SMNVEV (reference sequence). CDR3 length equals 17 residues. Trimming pared 2 bases from V and 1 base from J, leaving 15 bases between. The CDR3 here is CASSLVGARGSNQPQHF. The DNA for the CDR3 is TGTGCCAGCAGTTTAGTGGGGGCTCGGGGAAGCAATCAGCCCCAGCATTTT.

This chain links TRBV6-5 with TRBJ1-4; perhaps TRBD1 as D (6 bases). V was shortened by 5 bases and J by 3 bases, with 13 bases between the two germline ends. Germline values: CDR1 MNHEY, CDR2 SVGAGI. CDR3 length: 15 amino acids. CDR3 nucleotides: TGTGCCAGCAGTCGCCTACAGGGAGCTAATGAAAAACTGTTTTTT. Encoded protein: CASSRLQGANEKLFF.

This chain joins TRBV5-5 and TRBJ1-1; D is possibly TRBD1 (5 bases). Trimming cost V 1 base and J 5 bases, with 12 bases left between them. CDR1 and CDR2 from the germline V gene are SGHKS and YYEKEE (reference sequence). The CDR3 totals 14 residues. The CDR3: CASSLFGGETEAFF. The DNA of the CDR3 is TGTGCCAGCAGCTTGTTCGGGGGGGAAACTGAAGCTTTCTTT.

The rearrangement joins TRBV21-1 to TRBJ2-6; the table names TRBD1, a call not compared with the DNA. TRBV21-1 constitutes a pseudogene. There are 19 residues in the CDR3. The CDR3 region is CASSPRTGHGCSGANVLTF. CDR3 nucleotides: TGTGCCAGCAGCCCGCGTACGGGACACGGTTGCTCTGGGGCCAACGTCCTGACTTTC.

As concerns this clone: Within the sample, other DNA sequences also encode this same CDR3. This sequence joins TRBV27 and TRBJ1-1, with D unclear. Germline V gene sequence: CDR1 MNHEY, CDR2 SMNVEV (reference sequence). This CDR3 is built from 14 residues. V gave up 2 bases and J gave up 1 base, with 8 bases separating them. The CDR3 region is CASSLPGSNTEAFF. The CDR3 nucleotides are TGTGCCAGCAGTTTACCAGGTTCGAACACTGAAGCTTTCTTT.

This chain connects TRBV29-1 to TRBJ1-1; D is ambiguous. Per germline, CDR1 SQVTM and CDR2 ANQGSEA. The CDR3 is 13 residues long. Trimming shortened V by 3 bases and J by 4 bases, and 12 bases separated the two germline ends. The CDR3 reads CSVEGGWATEAFF. The CDR3 region has the DNA TGCAGCGTTGAGGGTGGGTGGGCCACTGAAGCTTTCTTT.

This clone was counted between two and nine times. The chain carries TRBV19 and TRBJ1-1, with a possible D match to TRBD1 (5 bases). Germline CDR1 LNHDA, CDR2 SQIVND (reference sequence). The CDR3 has 14 amino acids. The V and J ends lost 8 bases and 6 bases respectively, with 19 bases between them. DNA for the CDR3: TGTGCCAGTGCTTTCGGGGGGGTCGGTGCTGAAGCTTTCTTT. Amino acids: CASAFGGVGAEAFF.

CDR3 region: CSVGVGGNTGELFF. The CDR3 coding sequence is TGCAGCGTTGGGGTGGGAGGGAACACCGGGGAGCTGTTTTTT. The chain couples TRBV29-1 to TRBJ2-2, with D maybe TRBD2 (6 bases). Germline CDR1 and CDR2: SQVTM and ANQGSEA. The CDR3 is made up of 14 amino acids. The germline V and J ends were trimmed by 4 bases and 1 base, with 10 bases remaining between them.

The chain links TRBV5-1 to TRBJ1-4; tentative D call: TRBD1 (5 bases). With 0 bases removed from V and 5 bases from J, the gap between germline ends came to 14 bases. Germline V gives CDR1 SGHRS, CDR2 YFSETQ. The CDR3 extends over 16 amino acids. CDR3 sequence (DNA): TGCGCCAGCAGCTTGGCCGACGGGGGGAGAAATGAAAAACTGTTTTTT. It translates to CASSLADGGRNEKLFF.

V is TRBV6-1 and J is TRBJ1-2, with unresolved D. Trimming pared 4 bases from V and 3 bases from J, leaving 12 bases between. Germline V gene sequence: CDR1 MNHNS, CDR2 SASEGT. CDR3 length: 14 amino acids. CDR3 sequence: CASSATLLDYGYTF. Written as DNA, the CDR3 is TGTGCCAGCAGTGCGACATTACTCGACTATGGCTACACCTTC.

V usage is TRBV5-8 and J usage is TRBJ2-2; D unclear. In germline, CDR1 is SGHTS, CDR2 YDEGEE. Trimming shortened V by 1 base and J by 7 bases, and 8 bases separated the two germline ends. The CDR3 consists of 13 residues. The CDR3 DNA follows: TGTGCCAGCAGCTTGTTCCCCGGCGGGGAGCTGTTTTTT. It codes for CASSLFPGGELFF. Using reference TRBV5-8 and TRBJ2-2 for the parts outside the CDR3, the full variable domain is EAGVTQSPTHLIKTRGQQATLRCSPISGHTSVYWYQQALGLGLQFLLWYDEGEERNRGNFPPRFSGRQFPNYSSELNVNALELEDSALYLCASSLFPGGELFFGEGSRLTVL.

This clone was found once. The V call is TRBV7-9, the J call TRBJ2-7, with 10 nucleotides matching TRBD2. Germline V gives CDR1 SEHNR, CDR2 FQNEAQ (reference sequence). V shed 4 bases, J shed 4 bases, and the junction held 13 bases outside the gene matches. This CDR3 has 17 amino acids. In DNA form, the CDR3 reads TGTGCCAGCAGCTCTCCTGGAGGGCTAGCGGGAGCTTACGAGCAGTACTTC. Its translation: CASSSPGGLAGAYEQYF.

V is TRBV5-1 and J is TRBJ1-3; no reliable D call. From germline, CDR1 is SGHRS and CDR2 YFSETQ. Trimming pared 0 bases from V and 8 bases from J, leaving 12 bases between. This CDR3 contains 14 residues. The CDR3 sequence: CASSLAFTTDTIYF. In nucleotides, the CDR3 is TGCGCCAGCAGCTTGGCCTTCACCACAGACACCATATATTTT.

The CDR3 protein is CASSLGSGLFQETQYF. Here the CDR3 DNA reads TGTGCCAGCAGTTTAGGGTCGGGACTATTCCAAGAGACCCAGTACTTC. The rearrangement joins TRBV28 to TRBJ2-5; 7 bases are shared with TRBD2. Trimming took 2 bases from V and 1 from J; bases not matched to a gene: 7. Germline CDR1 reads MDHEN; CDR2 reads SYDVKM. The CDR3 length is 16 residues.

The chain employs TRBV9 and TRBJ2-5; 7 bases are shared with TRBD2. Trimming at V came to 0 bases and at J to 2 bases, leaving 4 bases not matched to a gene. The germline gives CDR1 SGDLS, CDR2 YYNGEE. The CDR3 covers 15 residues. The CDR3 spells CASSVGGGTQETQYF. The CDR3 DNA reads as TGTGCCAGCAGCGTAGGGGGGGGAACGCAAGAGACCCAGTACTTC.

This clone occurred a few times. The CDR3 DNA is TGTGCCAGCAGCCTCACTAGGGTGGGAGAGAAGGAAAACACCATATATTTT. Translated, it gives CASSLTRVGEKENTIYF. V gene TRBV11-2 combines with J gene TRBJ1-3; D is unresolved. The germline CDR1 and CDR2 sequences are SGHAT and FQNNGV. This CDR3 contains 17 residues. Trimming pared 5 bases from V and 6 bases from J, leaving 23 bases between.

This chain connects TRBV12-5 to TRBJ2-1; 9 bases agree with TRBD2. Germline CDR1 is LGHNT and CDR2 is FRNRAP. The CDR3 runs to 15 residues. J was trimmed by 5 bases and V by 6 bases; bases with no gene match: 8. The CDR3 DNA reads as TGTGCTAGTGGCTCCCGACTAGCGGTAAACAATGAGCAGTTCTTC. This translates into CASGSRLAVNNEQFF. The complete variable domain, with remaining parts taken from reference TRBV12-5 and TRBJ2-1, reads DARVTQTPRHKVTEMGQEVTMRCQPILGHNTVFWYRQTMMQGLELLAYFRNRAPLDDSGMPKDRFSAEMPDATLATLKIQPSEPRDSAVYFCASGSRLAVNNEQFFGPGTRLTVL.

This rearrangement joins TRBV10-1 to TRBJ2-2; 7 bases match TRBD2. Losses at the gene ends were 6 bases for V and 0 bases for J; bases not matched to a gene: 4. The germline gives CDR1 WNHNN, CDR2 SYGVQD (reference sequence). This CDR3 has 15 residues. CDR3 loop: CASSLAESNTGELFF. Written as DNA, the CDR3 is TGCGCCAGCAGCCTAGCGGAATCGAACACCGGGGAGCTGTTTTTT.

The rearrangement links TRBV7-8 to TRBJ1-4; 12 nucleotides line up with TRBD1. The CDR3 is 18 residues long. The junction had 11 bases not matched to a gene; V was cut back by 6 bases and J by 3 bases. CDR1 and CDR2 (germline): SGHVS, FQNEAQ. The CDR3 DNA reads as TGTGCCAGCAGTGACCGGGACAGGGGGCGAAGGCCTAATGAAAAACTGTTTTTT. Protein: CASSDRDRGRRPNEKLFF.

This clone was seen more than once but under ten times. The J gene is TRBJ2-7, the V gene TRBV6-1; 7 positions match TRBD1. The CDR3 length is 15 residues. Germline CDR1 MNHNS, CDR2 SASEGT. V gave up 2 bases and J gave up 5 bases; unmatched junction bases: 9. In DNA, the CDR3 is TGTGCCAGCAGTGAAACAGGGGTTGGCTTCGACGAGCAGTACTTC. It translates to CASSETGVGFDEQYF.

This sequence joins TRBV4-3 and TRBJ2-7, with 9 bases matching TRBD2. From germline, CDR1 is LGHNA and CDR2 YSLEER. J gave up 0 bases and V 2 bases, and 8 bases lay outside the gene matches. The length of the CDR3 is 17 residues. This CDR3 is CASSQTVTSGLSYEQYF. In nucleotides, the CDR3 is TGCGCCAGCAGCCAAACGGTGACTAGCGGCCTCTCCTACGAGCAGTACTTC.